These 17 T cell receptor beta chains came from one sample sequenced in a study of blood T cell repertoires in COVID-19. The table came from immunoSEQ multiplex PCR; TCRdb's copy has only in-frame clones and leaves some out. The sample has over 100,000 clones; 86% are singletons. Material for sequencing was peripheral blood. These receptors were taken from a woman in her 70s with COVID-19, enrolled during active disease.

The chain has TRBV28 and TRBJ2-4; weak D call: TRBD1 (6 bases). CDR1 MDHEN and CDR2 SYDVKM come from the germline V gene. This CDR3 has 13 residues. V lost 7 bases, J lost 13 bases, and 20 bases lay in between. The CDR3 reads CASTERQDPRQYF. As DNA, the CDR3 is TGTGCCAGCACCGAAAGACAGGACCCACGCCAGTACTTC.

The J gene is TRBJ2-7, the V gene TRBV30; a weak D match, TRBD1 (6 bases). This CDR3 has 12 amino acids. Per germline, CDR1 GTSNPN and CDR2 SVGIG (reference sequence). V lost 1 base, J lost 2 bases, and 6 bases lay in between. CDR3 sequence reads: CAWSDRAYEQYF. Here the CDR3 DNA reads TGTGCCTGGAGTGACAGGGCCTACGAGCAGTACTTC.

The CDR3 DNA reads TGTGCCAGCAGCTCAAACAGGGATGGGATGAACACTGAAGCTTTCTTT. This sequence encodes CASSSNRDGMNTEAFF. The chain employs TRBV11-2 and TRBJ1-1; weak D call: TRBD1 (6 bases). This CDR3 comprises 16 residues. The germline V and J ends were trimmed by 4 bases and 0 bases, with 15 bases remaining between them. Per the germline V gene, CDR1 is SGHAT and CDR2 is FQNNGV. Full variable domain (outside the CDR3, taken from reference TRBV11-2 and TRBJ1-1): EAGVAQSPRYKIIEKRQSVAFWCNPISGHATLYWYQQILGQGPKLLIQFQNNGVVDDSQLPKDRFSAERLKGVDSTLKIQPAKLEDSAVYLCASSSNRDGMNTEAFFGQGTRLTVV.

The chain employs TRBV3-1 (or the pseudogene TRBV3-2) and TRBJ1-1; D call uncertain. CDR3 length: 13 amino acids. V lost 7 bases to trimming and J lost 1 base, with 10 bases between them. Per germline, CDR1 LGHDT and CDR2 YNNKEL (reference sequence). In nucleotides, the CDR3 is TGTGCCAGCACTCCTAGCGGGAACACTGAAGCTTTCTTT. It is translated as CASTPSGNTEAFF.

In DNA form, the CDR3 reads TGTGCCACCAGCACTGGCGGCGGATTTAACGAGCAGTACTTC. Encoded protein: CATSTGGGFNEQYF. The chain links TRBV15 to TRBJ2-7; D is ambiguous. Between the trimmed V and J ends, which lost 4 bases and 5 bases, there was a span of 15 bases. Germline CDR1 is LNHNV and CDR2 is YYDKDF (reference sequence). The CDR3 runs 14 residues.

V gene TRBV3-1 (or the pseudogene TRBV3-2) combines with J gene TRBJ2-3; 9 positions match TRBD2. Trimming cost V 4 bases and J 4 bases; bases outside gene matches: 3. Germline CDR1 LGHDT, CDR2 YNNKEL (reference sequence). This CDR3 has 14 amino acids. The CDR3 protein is CASSLAGDADTQYF. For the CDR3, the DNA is TGTGCCAGCAGCCTAGCGGGGGACGCAGATACGCAGTATTTT.

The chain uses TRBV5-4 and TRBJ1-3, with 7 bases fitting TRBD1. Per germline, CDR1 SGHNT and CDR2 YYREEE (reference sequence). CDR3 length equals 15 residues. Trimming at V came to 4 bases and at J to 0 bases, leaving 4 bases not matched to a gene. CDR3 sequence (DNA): TGTGCCAGCAGCCGCCGGGACAGCTCTGGAAACACCATATATTTT. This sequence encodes CASSRRDSSGNTIYF.

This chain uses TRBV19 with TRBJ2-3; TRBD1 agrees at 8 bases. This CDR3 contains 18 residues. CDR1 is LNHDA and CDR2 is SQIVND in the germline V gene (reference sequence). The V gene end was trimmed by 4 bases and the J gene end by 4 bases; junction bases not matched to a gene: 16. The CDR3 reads CASSRRGLRTGLSDTQYF. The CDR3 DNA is TGTGCCAGTAGTAGAAGGGGGCTTAGGACAGGGTTGTCAGATACGCAGTATTTT.

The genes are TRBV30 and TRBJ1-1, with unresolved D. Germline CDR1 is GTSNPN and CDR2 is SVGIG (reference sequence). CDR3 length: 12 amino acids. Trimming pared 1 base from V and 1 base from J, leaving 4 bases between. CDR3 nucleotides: TGTGCCTGGAGTGAACAGAACACTGAAGCTTTCTTT. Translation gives CAWSEQNTEAFF. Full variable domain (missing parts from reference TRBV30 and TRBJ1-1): SQTIHQWPATLVQPVGSPLSLECTVEGTSNPNLYWYRQAAGRGLQLLFYSVGIGQISSEVPQNLSASRPQDRQFILSSKKLLLSDSGFYLCAWSEQNTEAFFGQGTRLTVV.

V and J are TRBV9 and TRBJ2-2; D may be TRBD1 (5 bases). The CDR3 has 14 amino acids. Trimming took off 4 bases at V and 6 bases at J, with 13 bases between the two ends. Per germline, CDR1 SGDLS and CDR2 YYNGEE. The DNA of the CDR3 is TGTGCCAGCAGCTCTGGGCAGGGCGCCGGGGAGCTGTTTTTT. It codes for CASSSGQGAGELFF.

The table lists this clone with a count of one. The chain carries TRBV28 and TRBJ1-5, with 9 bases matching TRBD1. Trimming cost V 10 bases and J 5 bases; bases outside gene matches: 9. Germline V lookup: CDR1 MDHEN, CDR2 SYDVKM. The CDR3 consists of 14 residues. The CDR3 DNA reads TGTGCCACCCAAAAGACAGGGGGGGATCAGCCCCAGCATTTT. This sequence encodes CATQKTGGDQPQHF.

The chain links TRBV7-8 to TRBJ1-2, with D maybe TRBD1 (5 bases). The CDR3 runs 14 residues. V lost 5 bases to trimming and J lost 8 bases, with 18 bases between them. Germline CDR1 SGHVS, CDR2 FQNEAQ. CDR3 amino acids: CASSRSMGGNGYTF. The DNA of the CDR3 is TGTGCCAGCAGCCGTTCTATGGGGGGGAACGGCTACACCTTC.

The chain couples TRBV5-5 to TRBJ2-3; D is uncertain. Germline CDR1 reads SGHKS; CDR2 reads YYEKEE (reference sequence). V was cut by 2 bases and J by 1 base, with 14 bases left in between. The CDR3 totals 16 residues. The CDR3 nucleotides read TGTGCCAGCAGCTTATCCGGGTCTGGCGGCACAGATACGCAGTATTTT. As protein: CASSLSGSGGTDTQYF.

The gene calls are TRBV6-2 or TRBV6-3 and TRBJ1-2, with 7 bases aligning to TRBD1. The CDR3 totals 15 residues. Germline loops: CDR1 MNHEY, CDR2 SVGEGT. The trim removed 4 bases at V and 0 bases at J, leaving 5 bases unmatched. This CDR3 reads CASSSGGSANYGYTF. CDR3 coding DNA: TGTGCCAGCAGTTCAGGGGGAAGTGCTAACTATGGCTACACCTTC.

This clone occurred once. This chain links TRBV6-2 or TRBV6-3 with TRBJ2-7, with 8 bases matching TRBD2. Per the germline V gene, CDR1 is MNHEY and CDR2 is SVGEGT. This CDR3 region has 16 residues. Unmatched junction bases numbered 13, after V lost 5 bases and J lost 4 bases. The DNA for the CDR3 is TGTGCCAGCAGTACCCTCCGGCGCGGGGGGTTATACGAGCAGTACTTC. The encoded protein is CASSTLRRGGLYEQYF.

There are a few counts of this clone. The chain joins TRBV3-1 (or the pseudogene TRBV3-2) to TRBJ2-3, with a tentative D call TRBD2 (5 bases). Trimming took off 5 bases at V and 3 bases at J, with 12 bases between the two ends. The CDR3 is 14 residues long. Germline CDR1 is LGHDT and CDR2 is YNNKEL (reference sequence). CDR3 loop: CASSGVGVTDTQYF. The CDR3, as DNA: TGTGCCAGCAGCGGGGTCGGGGTGACAGATACGCAGTATTTT.

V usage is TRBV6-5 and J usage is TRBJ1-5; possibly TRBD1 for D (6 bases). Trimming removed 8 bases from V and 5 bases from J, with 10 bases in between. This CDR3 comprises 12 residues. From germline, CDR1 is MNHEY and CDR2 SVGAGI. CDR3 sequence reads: CASLEGDQPQHF. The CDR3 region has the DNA TGTGCCAGCTTAGAGGGGGATCAGCCCCAGCATTTT.